This paragraph covers one T cell receptor (beta chain) sequence. Antigen unknown. The sample originates from a study of cytomegalovirus exposure and HLA in healthy donors. CDR1 is SGHRS, CDR2 YFSETQ, per germline. The CDR3 contains 13 residues. V was pared by 4 bases and J by 6 bases, with 4 bases of the junction left unmatched. Study results and limitations: CMV antigen specificity of a few CMV-associated chains was confirmed in vitro.

Amplification used 60 Vbeta primers and 13 Jbeta primers. Profiled with immunoSEQ multiplex PCR; TCRdb holds only in-frame clones, not every one. The data contain over 80,000 clones, roughly 80% of them singletons. V is TRBV5-1 and J is TRBJ2-7, with 10 bases matching TRBD1. Sequenced sample: PBMCs. The TCR sequence derives from a man in his fifties or sixties in good health and CMV-seropositive. The CDR3 protein is CASSGDRGREQYF. The CDR3 DNA follows: TGCGCCAGCAGCGGGGACAGGGGACGCGAGCAGTACTTC.